The T cell receptor (beta chain) under discussion was sequenced for a study of T cell responses to AZD1222 COVID-19 vaccine. Study outcomes and limitations: Regions left unmutated in variants are reportedly the target of nearly half of spike-specific TCRs. The repertoires were collected only after the peak T cell response. Across the whole spike, CD4 TCRs peaked at regions 160-218 and 743-854.

The germline V and J ends were trimmed by 1 base and 1 base, with 8 bases remaining between them. CDR3 length equals 15 residues. The germline V gene encodes CDR1 SEHNR and CDR2 FQNEAQ (reference sequence). Clones were read by immunoSEQ multiplex PCR, and TCRdb kept only the in-frame ones, dropping some. In the table there are fewer than 200,000 clones, approximately 90% of which are singletons. This clone has only one observation. Its antigen is currently unknown. This TCR came from an adult who received the AZD1222 COVID-19 vaccine. The V call is TRBV7-9, the J call TRBJ1-3, with D unclear. The sample consisted of peripheral blood, taken 28 days after the second AZD1222 dose. CDR3 protein: CASSLGVWSGNTIYF. The CDR3 DNA reads as TGTGCCAGCAGCTTAGGGGTCTGGTCTGGAAACACCATATATTTT. Full variable domain (outside the CDR3, taken from reference TRBV7-9 and TRBJ1-3): DTGVSQNPRHKITKRGQNVTFRCDPISEHNRLYWYRQTLGQGPEFLTYFQNEAQLEKSRLLSDRFSAERPKGSFSTLEIQRTEQGDSAMYLCASSLGVWSGNTIYFGEGSWLTVV.